This passage covers 23 T cell receptor beta chains from one sample sequenced in a study of blood T cell repertoires in COVID-19. TCRdb keeps only in-frame clones here, not all; method: immunoSEQ multiplex PCR. The sample carries 210,000 or so clones, around four fifths recorded once. Material: peripheral blood. The receptors here all came from a woman in her fifties or sixties with active or convalescent COVID-19.

The rearrangement links TRBV20-1 to TRBJ1-1, with D unclear. Trimming left V 4 bases short and J 10 bases short, with 13 bases between. The CDR3 runs 11 residues. CDR1 DFQATT and CDR2 SNEGSKA come from the germline V gene (reference sequence). CDR3 residues: CSAISHESAFF. The CDR3 DNA reads TGCAGTGCTATTTCACATGAATCAGCTTTCTTT.

The chain is built from TRBV11-2 and TRBJ1-4, with 8 nucleotides matching TRBD1. The CDR3 has 14 residues. With V trimmed by 5 bases and J by 5 bases, 4 bases remained unmatched. The germline V gene encodes CDR1 SGHAT and CDR2 FQNNGV. The CDR3 DNA follows: TGTGCCAGCAGCCCCGGGACAGGAAATGAAAAACTGTTTTTT. Its translation is CASSPGTGNEKLFF. Full variable domain (missing parts from reference TRBV11-2 and TRBJ1-4): EAGVAQSPRYKIIEKRQSVAFWCNPISGHATLYWYQQILGQGPKLLIQFQNNGVVDDSQLPKDRFSAERLKGVDSTLKIQPAKLEDSAVYLCASSPGTGNEKLFFGSGTQLSVL.

CDR3 nucleotide sequence: TGTGCCAGCAGTGTACAGCCTTCTGGGGCTTTCTTT. Its translation is CASSVQPSGAFF. The V gene is TRBV2, the J gene TRBJ1-1; D is uncertain. The CDR3 consists of 12 residues. CDR1 is SNHLY, CDR2 FYNNEI, per germline. With 4 bases removed from V and 11 bases from J, the gap between germline ends came to 14 bases.

The V and J genes are TRBV5-1 and TRBJ2-2; D uncertain. The CDR3 covers 13 residues. V dropped 7 bases and J dropped 2 bases, with 9 bases sitting between them. The V gene's germline CDR1 is SGHRS and CDR2 YFSETQ. The CDR3 loop reads CASLDTNTGELFF. CDR3 in DNA: TGCGCCAGCCTCGACACAAACACCGGGGAGCTGTTTTTT.

The chain is built from TRBV9 and TRBJ1-4; the match to TRBD1 covers 9 bases. V lost 4 bases, J lost 8 bases, and 9 bases stayed unmatched. The CDR3 sequence is 15 residues long. Germline V gene sequence: CDR1 SGDLS, CDR2 YYNGEE. CDR3 nucleotide sequence: TGTGCCAGCAGCTTATCAACAGGGGGCGGGGAAAAACTGTTTTTT. Amino acid sequence: CASSLSTGGGEKLFF.

This chain joins TRBV11-2 and TRBJ2-1; 7 nucleotides line up with TRBD1. Unmatched junction bases numbered 4, after V lost 4 bases and J lost 10 bases. Germline V gene sequence: CDR1 SGHAT, CDR2 FQNNGV. The CDR3 is 12 amino acids. The CDR3 DNA sequence: TGTGCCAGCAGCTCAAGGGGGCACGAGCAGTTCTTC. Protein sequence: CASSSRGHEQFF.

The chain links TRBV5-1 to TRBJ2-5; a possible D gene is TRBD2 (5 bases). The V gene lost 0 bases and the J gene lost 5 bases, with 11 bases spanning the gap. Looked up from germline, CDR1 is SGHRS and CDR2 is YFSETQ. The CDR3 consists of 14 residues. In nucleotides, the CDR3 is TGCGCCAGCAGCTTGGAGCCTAGCTGGGAGACCCAGTACTTC. This encodes CASSLEPSWETQYF.

In nucleotides, the CDR3 is TGTGCCAGCAGCTTAGGAGTAAACTATGGCTACACCTTC. Encoded protein: CASSLGVNYGYTF. This chain uses TRBV7-9 with TRBJ1-2, with D unclear. Trimming cost V 1 base and J 2 bases, with 5 bases left between them. Germline values: CDR1 SEHNR, CDR2 FQNEAQ (reference sequence). The CDR3 has 13 residues.

This chain uses TRBV6-4 with TRBJ2-2; D perhaps matches TRBD1 (6 bases). The CDR3 sequence is 16 residues long. The germline CDR1 and CDR2 sequences are MRHNA and SNTAGT. The V end was cut by 5 bases, the J end by 4 bases, with 17 bases between. The CDR3 is CASSPTPGVSTGELFF. CDR3 nucleotides: TGTGCCAGCAGTCCTACTCCAGGGGTTAGCACCGGGGAGCTGTTTTTT.

The V call is TRBV5-1, the J call TRBJ2-7, with D perhaps TRBD1 (6 bases). The CDR3 covers 15 residues. Trimming removed 0 bases from V and 3 bases from J, with 13 bases in between. Germline V gene lookup returns CDR1 SGHRS and CDR2 YFSETQ. The CDR3 bases are TGCGCCAGCAGCTTGGCCCCGGGACAAGACTACGAGCAGTACTTC. Translating gives CASSLAPGQDYEQYF.

This CDR3 reads CASSGGLGTEAFF. The DNA of the CDR3 is TGTGCCAGCAGCGGAGGCTTGGGCACTGAAGCTTTCTTT. The V and J genes are TRBV11-1 and TRBJ1-1; no clear D. The germline gives CDR1 SGHAT, CDR2 FQDESV (reference sequence). The CDR3 contains 13 residues. Trimming removed 5 bases from V and 4 bases from J, with 11 bases in between.

V is TRBV7-9 and J is TRBJ1-5, with 10 bases that match TRBD1. This CDR3 spans 17 amino acids. Per germline, CDR1 SEHNR and CDR2 FQNEAQ (reference sequence). The V and J ends lost 1 base and 1 base, in that order; junction bases with no gene match: 4. CDR3 amino acids: CASSLGQGAGSNQPQHF. The DNA for the CDR3 is TGTGCCAGCAGCTTAGGACAGGGGGCCGGGAGCAATCAGCCCCAGCATTTT.

For this clone: Other DNA sequences in the same sample also yield this CDR3. The chain couples TRBV3-1 (or the pseudogene TRBV3-2) to TRBJ1-1; a weak D match, TRBD1 (5 bases). Trimming cost V 1 base and J 2 bases, with 8 bases left between them. This CDR3 spans 14 amino acids. CDR1 is LGHDT and CDR2 is YNNKEL in the germline V gene (reference sequence). The CDR3 region is CASSQVQGNTEAFF. CDR3 sequence (DNA): TGTGCCAGCAGCCAAGTTCAGGGAAACACTGAAGCTTTCTTT.

This clone was observed once. This sequence joins TRBV18 and TRBJ1-5; D gene ambiguous. The CDR3 sequence is 13 residues long. Germline loops: CDR1 KGHSH, CDR2 LQKENI. With 6 bases removed from V and 5 bases from J, the gap between germline ends came to 11 bases. The CDR3 loop reads CASSPDTYQPQHF. DNA for the CDR3: TGTGCCAGCTCCCCTGACACGTATCAGCCCCAGCATTTT.

The V gene is TRBV5-1, the J gene TRBJ2-5; D uncertain. Between the trimmed V and J ends, which lost 2 bases and 5 bases, there was a span of 7 bases. The length of the CDR3 is 12 residues. Germline V gene data show CDR1 as SGHRS and CDR2 as YFSETQ. The CDR3 sequence: CASSLSVETQYF. The CDR3 DNA follows: TGCGCCAGCAGCTTATCCGTTGAGACCCAGTACTTC.

The V and J genes are TRBV27 and TRBJ2-7; TRBD1 matches at 8 bases. V lost 7 bases to trimming and J lost 5 bases; unmatched junction nucleotides: 10. Germline lookup yields CDR1 MNHEY and CDR2 SMNVEV (reference sequence). CDR3 length equals 14 residues. The chain's CDR3 is CASKTNGQGHEQYF. As DNA, the CDR3 is TGTGCCAGCAAAACTAATGGACAGGGCCACGAGCAGTACTTC.

The chain is built from TRBV6-5 and TRBJ2-5, with D perhaps matching TRBD1 (5 bases). V shed 5 bases and J shed 7 bases, with 17 bases lying between them. The CDR3 is 14 amino acids. Germline-derived CDR1 and CDR2 are MNHEY and SVGAGI. The CDR3 DNA follows: TGTGCCAGCAGTACCATGCAGGGCAAACGGACCCAGTACTTC. It codes for CASSTMQGKRTQYF.

This clone has just one count. V gene TRBV6-1 combines with J gene TRBJ1-6; the D gene is possibly TRBD1 (5 bases). CDR3 length: 14 residues. Germline CDR1 and CDR2: MNHNS and SASEGT. V was trimmed by 2 bases and J by 12 bases, leaving 14 bases between them. In DNA form, the CDR3 reads TGTGCCAGCAGTGAACTGGAGGGACTGATACCCCTCCACTTT. Translating it yields CASSELEGLIPLHF.

The rearrangement joins TRBV5-1 to TRBJ2-6; 8 bases fit TRBD2. The V segment lost 3 bases and the J segment 4 bases; nucleotides outside the gene matches: 3. The CDR3 sequence is 15 residues long. Germline CDR1 reads SGHRS; CDR2 reads YFSETQ. The CDR3 here is CASSSGGSGANVLTF. DNA of the CDR3: TGCGCCAGCAGCTCGGGAGGGTCCGGGGCCAACGTCCTGACTTTC.

The rearrangement joins TRBV5-1 to TRBJ2-5; 8 nucleotides align to TRBD1. After removal of 3 bases from V and 3 bases from J, the junction contained 7 bases not matched to a gene. The germline gives CDR1 SGHRS, CDR2 YFSETQ. The CDR3 is 15 amino acids. The CDR3 DNA is TGCGCCAGCAGCTCCTCTTGGGACAGGAAAGAGACCCAGTACTTC. Its translation is CASSSSWDRKETQYF.

V is TRBV6-1 and J is TRBJ1-6; 11 positions agree with TRBD1. V shed 1 base and J 8 bases; nucleotides not matched to a gene: 1. CDR1 and CDR2 (germline): MNHNS, SASEGT. The length of the CDR3 is 15 residues. The CDR3 DNA reads TGTGCCAGCAGTGAAGGGACAGGGGGCCATTCACCCCTCCACTTT. It yields the protein CASSEGTGGHSPLHF.

This chain connects TRBV28 to TRBJ1-6, with 8 bases matching TRBD1. Germline assignment: CDR1 MDHEN and CDR2 SYDVKM. The J segment lost 3 bases and the V segment lost 5 bases, leaving 3 bases of the junction unmatched. The CDR3 length is 15 residues. The DNA for the CDR3 is TGTGCCAGCAGTCTCGGACAGGGCTATAATTCACCCCTCCACTTT. Translation gives CASSLGQGYNSPLHF.

V is TRBV4-1 and J is TRBJ2-3; D may be TRBD1 (6 bases). CDR3 size: 16 residues. Germline CDR1 reads MGHRA; CDR2 reads YSYEKL. Between the trimmed V and J ends, which lost 1 base and 4 bases, there was a span of 15 bases. DNA of the CDR3: TGCGCCAGCAGCCAAGTTAGTACAGGGAACCCAGATACGCAGTATTTT. It specifies CASSQVSTGNPDTQYF.